Included here is one T cell receptor beta chain sequence, with context. The antigen remains undetermined. Since a much larger clone is just one base distant, this may be a read error. These data come from a study of blood T cells in healthy people across ages. Overall study findings and caveats: Whereas aged donors had fewer naive CD4+ cells, long-lived donors had more of them and higher diversity. TCR beta diversity, measured per million T cells, fell in a roughly linear way with age. PBMCs went unsorted, and a conclusive naive versus antigen-experienced comparison was therefore prevented.

Together with a sample-barcoded 5' primer, a J-beta primer mix was included in a second PCR lasting about 6 to 11 cycles. Via MiXCR, TCRdb re-called the 5' RACE reads, giving one row per CDR3 protein. The table shows about 1.6 million distinct CDR3 sequences, with roughly a third occurring only once. The CDR3 sequence is 15 residues long. This rearrangement joins TRBV12-3 or TRBV12-4 to TRBJ2-3; the match to TRBD2 covers 7 bases. The receptor was derived from a woman under 40 in good health. The source material was blood. Here the CDR3 DNA reads TGTGCCAGCAGCCTGGGGGGGATGAGCACAGATGCGCAGTATTTT. Translated: CASSLGGMSTDAQYF.